This TCR beta chain was sequenced for a study of shared clonotypes between healthy human individuals (dated by TCRdb to about 2020). About the study as a whole: The cohort included three men and a couple of women between 18 and 49 years of age. Each donor's leukapheresis produced roughly between roughly 0.85 and 9.5 billion PBMCs. Different laboratories and diverse techniques were used to prepare libraries and sequence TCR repertoires, to increase sequencing depth and limit assay-specific biases. Blood TCR repertoires of a handful of healthy adults were deeply sequenced to estimate repertoire size and the extent of clonotype sharing between individuals. For each donor, CD4 naive and CD4 memory were each run on three plates, CD8 naive on two plates, and CD8 memory on one plate.

In the case of this clone: Its target antigen remains unknown. Nothing much larger sits one base from this clone, and base qualities are not available.

What the authors observed across the whole study: Compared with non-shared clonotypes, the clonotypes found in all four sorted-subset donors had higher generation probabilities. Naive subsets generally had larger estimated clonotype richness than memory subsets did. Based on pairwise subsampling, the degree of clonotype sharing among donors was expected to be affected by sequencing depth. Because the study included only a small number of donors, the genetic and exposure-history diversity represented was limited. Across a handful of donors, around 5.4% of naive CD4, roughly 3.8% of naive CD8, roughly 2.3% of memory CD4, and about 0.4% of memory CD8 clonotypes were shared. Sampling was restricted to blood, and TCR repertoires in tissue are likely to differ from TCR repertoires in blood. Incomplete sequencing was indicated by rarefaction of sorted-subset datasets, despite the large sequencing depth.

For the CD8 naive samples, CD45RO-negative cells were positively selected for CCR7, yielding a CD45RA+CCR7+ population from which TemRA cells were excluded. Healthy HIV-negative adults with no recently reported acute infections or vaccinations were included as donors. Only Caucasian adults living in Nashville, Tennessee, USA were represented among the donors. Blood was collected by leukapheresis, and PBMCs were isolated by Ficoll-Histopaque density gradient centrifugation and then cryopreserved in liquid nitrogen vapor phase. Analytical flow cytometry was used to check the purity and quantity of each magnetically sorted T cell population. Each sorted fraction had its genomic DNA isolated and then quantified by UV absorbance on a Nanodrop 2000c. Using the deep immunoSEQ assay, TCR CDR3 regions were amplified from genomic DNA by multiplex PCR. Extracted genomic DNA from each cell subset was spread evenly across all wells of several immunoSEQ 96-well plates, with each plate serving as a replicate. For sorted subsets, each replicate PCR was loaded with around 200 ng genomic DNA, equivalent to approximately 27,000 T cell genomes. The purified libraries were quantified using a Qubit 3.0 fluorometer, sized with a Bioanalyzer 2100, and then quantified again using the KAPA Library Quantification kit. Every immunoSEQ 96-well plate was sequenced on a dedicated single-read 150-cycle Illumina NextSeq 550 flow cell. From the authors' description of their analysis: Because the immunoSEQ output held only junctional sequences and lacked quality scores, the filtering could not match the filtering applied to full-length reads. To assign V/J genes and CDR3, sequences were annotated using PyIR, a Python wrapper for IgBLAST v1.9, with IMGT germline references. Reads were filtered out if the reads had weak V/J assignments (E-value above 1e-6), no CDR3, stop codons, out-of-frame junctions, or ambiguous translated residues. V3J clonotypes were defined as sequences sharing the same inferred V gene, J gene, and CDR3 amino acid sequence. The percentage overlap between two repertoires was calculated by dividing the number of shared unique clonotypes by the size of the smaller repertoire. Repertoire richness was assessed with RTK rarefaction, the Chao1 estimator, and Recon v2.1 estimates of unobserved clonotypes. Generation probabilities for all TCRbeta clonotypes obtained by the gDNA method from a handful of donors were computed using OLGA. Here the immuneACCESS table is served through TCRdb, limited to in-frame sequences with V and J called. Missing clones are a known gap in these copies; in checked studies unresolved V genes cover under half, and the rest lacks a known reason. V and J calls and clone size are copied from that table; D and trimming were computed from the DNA. The sample profile shows around 1.9 million clones; about 94% of them were found once. Over 1.5% of the sample is held by the ten biggest clonotypes.

Via the germline V gene, CDR1 is SNHLY and CDR2 FYNNEI. V drops 5 bases and J drops 8 bases, leaving 18 bases in between. The CDR3 numbers 15 residues from cysteine through phenylalanine. Of the read, only the CDR3 DNA is kept; its 45 bases are in frame from base 1. Sample: naive CD8+ T cells from PBMCs. The sample's cell subset or site, from its label and the paper: CD45RA+CCR7+. The sequence is built from TRBV2 and TRBJ1-4; D gene: possibly TRBD1, on 6 matching bases. This receptor was identified in a young man in good health. Some clones in this sample may be carry-over from other donors' samples. The DNA sequence reads TGTGCCAGCAGTATCCGGGGCCGGAGGGGGGAAAAACTGTTTTTT. Its amino acids are CASSIRGRRGEKLFF.